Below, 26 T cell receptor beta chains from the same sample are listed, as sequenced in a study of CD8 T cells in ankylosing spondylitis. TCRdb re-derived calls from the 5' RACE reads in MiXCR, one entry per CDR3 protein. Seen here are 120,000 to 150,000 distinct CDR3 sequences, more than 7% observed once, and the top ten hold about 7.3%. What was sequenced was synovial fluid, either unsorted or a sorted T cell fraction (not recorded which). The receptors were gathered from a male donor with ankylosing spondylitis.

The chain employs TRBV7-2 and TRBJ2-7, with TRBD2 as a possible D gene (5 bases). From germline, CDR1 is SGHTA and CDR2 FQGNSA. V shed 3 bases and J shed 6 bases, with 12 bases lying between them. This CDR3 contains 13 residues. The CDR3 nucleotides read TGTGCCAGCAGCTTCGGCGGGCCCCTCGAGCAGTACTTC. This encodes CASSFGGPLEQYF.

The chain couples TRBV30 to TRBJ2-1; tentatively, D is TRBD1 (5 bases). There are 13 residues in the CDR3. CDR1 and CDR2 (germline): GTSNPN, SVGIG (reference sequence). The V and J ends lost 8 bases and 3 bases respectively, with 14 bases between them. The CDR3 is CAGYRLSYNEQFF. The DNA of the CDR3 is TGTGCCGGCTACAGGCTCAGCTACAATGAGCAGTTCTTC. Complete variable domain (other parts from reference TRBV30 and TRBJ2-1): SQTIHQWPATLVQPVGSPLSLECTVEGTSNPNLYWYRQAAGRGLQLLFYSVGIGQISSEVPQNLSASRPQDRQFILSSKKLLLSDSGFYLCAGYRLSYNEQFFGPGTRLTVL.

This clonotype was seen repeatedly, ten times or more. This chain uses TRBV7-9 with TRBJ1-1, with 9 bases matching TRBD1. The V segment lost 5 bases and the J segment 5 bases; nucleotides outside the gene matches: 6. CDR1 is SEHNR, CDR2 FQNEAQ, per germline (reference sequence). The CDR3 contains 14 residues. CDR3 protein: CASSHGTGNTEAFF. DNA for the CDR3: TGTGCCAGCAGCCACGGGACAGGGAATACTGAAGCTTTCTTT.

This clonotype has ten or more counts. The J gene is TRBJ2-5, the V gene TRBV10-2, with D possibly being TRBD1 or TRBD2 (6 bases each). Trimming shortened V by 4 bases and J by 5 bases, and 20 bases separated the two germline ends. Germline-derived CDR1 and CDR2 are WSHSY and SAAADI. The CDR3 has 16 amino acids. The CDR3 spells CASSGGAGHNGETQYF. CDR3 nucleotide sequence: TGCGCCAGCAGTGGGGGGGCAGGGCATAATGGGGAGACCCAGTACTTC.

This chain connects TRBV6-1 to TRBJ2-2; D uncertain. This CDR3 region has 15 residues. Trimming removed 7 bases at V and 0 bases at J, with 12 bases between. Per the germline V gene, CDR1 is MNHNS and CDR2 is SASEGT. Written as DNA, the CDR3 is TGTGCCAGCACTACCGGGTCAGCGAACACCGGGGAGCTGTTTTTT. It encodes CASTTGSANTGELFF.

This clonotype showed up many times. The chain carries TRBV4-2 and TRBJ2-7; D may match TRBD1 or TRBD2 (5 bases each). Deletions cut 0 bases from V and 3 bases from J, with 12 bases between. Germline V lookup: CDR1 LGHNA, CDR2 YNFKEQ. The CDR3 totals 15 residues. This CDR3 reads CASSQDSGRFYEQYF. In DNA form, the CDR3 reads TGTGCCAGCAGCCAAGATTCGGGACGGTTCTACGAGCAGTACTTC.

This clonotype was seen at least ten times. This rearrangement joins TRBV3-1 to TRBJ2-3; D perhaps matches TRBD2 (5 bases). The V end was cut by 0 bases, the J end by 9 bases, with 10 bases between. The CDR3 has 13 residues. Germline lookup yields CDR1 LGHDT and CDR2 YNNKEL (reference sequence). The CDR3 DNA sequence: TGTGCCAGCAGCCAAGATCGGGGTCAGACGCAGTATTTT. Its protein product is CASSQDRGQTQYF.

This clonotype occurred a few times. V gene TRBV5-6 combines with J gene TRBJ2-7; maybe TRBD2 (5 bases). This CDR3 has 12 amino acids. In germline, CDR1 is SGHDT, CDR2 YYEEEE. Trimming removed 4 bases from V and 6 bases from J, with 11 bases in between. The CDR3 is CASSPRVGEQYF. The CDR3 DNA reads TGTGCCAGCAGCCCGAGGGTGGGCGAGCAGTACTTC. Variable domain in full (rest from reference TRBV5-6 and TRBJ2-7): DAGVTQSPTHLIKTRGQQVTLRCSPKSGHDTVSWYQQALGQGPQFIFQYYEEEERQRGNFPDRFSGHQFPNYSSELNVNALLLGDSALYLCASSPRVGEQYFGPGTRLTVT.

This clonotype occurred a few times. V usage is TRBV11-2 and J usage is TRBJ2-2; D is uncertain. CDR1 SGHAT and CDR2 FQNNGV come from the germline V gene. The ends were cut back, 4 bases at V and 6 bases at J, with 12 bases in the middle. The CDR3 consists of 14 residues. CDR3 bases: TGTGCCAGCAGCTCGCGCCCCGAGGCCGGGGAGCTGTTTTTT. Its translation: CASSSRPEAGELFF.

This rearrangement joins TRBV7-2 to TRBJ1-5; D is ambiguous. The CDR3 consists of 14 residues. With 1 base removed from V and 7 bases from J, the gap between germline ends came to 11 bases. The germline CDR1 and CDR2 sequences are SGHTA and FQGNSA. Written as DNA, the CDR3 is TGTGCCAGCAGCTTAGGGCAGCCGGTCCAGCCCCAGCATTTT. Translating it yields CASSLGQPVQPQHF.

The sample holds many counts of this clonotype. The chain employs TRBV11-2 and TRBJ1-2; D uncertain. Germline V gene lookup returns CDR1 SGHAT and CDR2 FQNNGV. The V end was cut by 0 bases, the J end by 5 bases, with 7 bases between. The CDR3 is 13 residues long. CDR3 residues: CASSLDLSYGYTF. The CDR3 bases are TGTGCCAGCAGCTTAGATCTTTCTTATGGCTACACCTTC.

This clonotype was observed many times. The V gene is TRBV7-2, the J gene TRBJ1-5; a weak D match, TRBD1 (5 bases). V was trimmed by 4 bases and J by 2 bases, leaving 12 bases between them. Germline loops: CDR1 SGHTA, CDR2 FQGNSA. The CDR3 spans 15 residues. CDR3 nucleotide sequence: TGTGCCAGCAGCTCCCTGGGGGGAGGCAATCAGCCCCAGCATTTT. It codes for CASSSLGGGNQPQHF.

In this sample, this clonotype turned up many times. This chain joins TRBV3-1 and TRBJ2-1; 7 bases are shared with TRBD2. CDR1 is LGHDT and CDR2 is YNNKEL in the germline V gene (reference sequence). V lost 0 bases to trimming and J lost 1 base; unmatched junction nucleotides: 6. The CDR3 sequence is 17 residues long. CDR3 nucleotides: TGTGCCAGCAGCCAAGACCTTGGACTAGTATCCTACAATGAGCAGTTCTTC. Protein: CASSQDLGLVSYNEQFF.

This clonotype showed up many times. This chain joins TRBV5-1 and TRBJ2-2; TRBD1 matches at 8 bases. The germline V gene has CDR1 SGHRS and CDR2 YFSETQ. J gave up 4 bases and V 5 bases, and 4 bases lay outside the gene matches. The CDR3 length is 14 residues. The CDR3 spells CASSYDRGTGELFF. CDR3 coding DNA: TGCGCCAGCAGTTATGACAGGGGCACCGGGGAGCTGTTTTTT.

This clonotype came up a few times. The CDR3 loop reads CASSLNRLREAFF. The CDR3 nucleotides read TGTGCCAGCAGTTTAAACAGGCTCCGTGAAGCTTTCTTT. The chain has TRBV28 and TRBJ1-1, with D possibly being TRBD1 (5 bases). Germline V gene data show CDR1 as MDHEN and CDR2 as SYDVKM. The CDR3 totals 13 residues. V lost 2 bases and J lost 7, with 11 bases in between.

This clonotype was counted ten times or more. This CDR3 reads CASSLEAGLDTQYF. CDR3 nucleotide sequence: TGTGCCAGCAGCCTTGAAGCAGGGTTAGATACGCAGTATTTT. The J gene is TRBJ2-3, the V gene TRBV12-3 or TRBV12-4; D perhaps matches TRBD1 (5 bases). CDR3 length: 14 amino acids. V lost 6 bases to trimming and J lost 5 bases, with 15 bases between them.

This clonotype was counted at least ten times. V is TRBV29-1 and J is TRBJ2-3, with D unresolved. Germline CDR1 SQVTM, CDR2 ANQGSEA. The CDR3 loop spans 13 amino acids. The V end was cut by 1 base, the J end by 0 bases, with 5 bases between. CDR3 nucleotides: TGCAGCGTTGAAGGGTATAGCACAGATACGCAGTATTTT. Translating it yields CSVEGYSTDTQYF.

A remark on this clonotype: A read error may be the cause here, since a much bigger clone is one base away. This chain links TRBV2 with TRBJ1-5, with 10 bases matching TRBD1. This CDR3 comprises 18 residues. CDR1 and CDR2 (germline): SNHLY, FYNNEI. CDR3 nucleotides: TGTACCAGCAGTTTACGGGACAGGGGAGAGCGGAGCAATCAGCCCCAGCATTTT. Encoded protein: CTSSLRDRGERSNQPQHF.

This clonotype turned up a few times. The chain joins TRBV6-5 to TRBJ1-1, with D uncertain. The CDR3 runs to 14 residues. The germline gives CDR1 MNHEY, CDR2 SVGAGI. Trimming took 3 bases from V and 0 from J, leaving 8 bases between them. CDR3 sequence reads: CASSYSRLNTEAFF. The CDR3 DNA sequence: TGTGCCAGCAGTTATAGCAGGCTGAACACTGAAGCTTTCTTT.

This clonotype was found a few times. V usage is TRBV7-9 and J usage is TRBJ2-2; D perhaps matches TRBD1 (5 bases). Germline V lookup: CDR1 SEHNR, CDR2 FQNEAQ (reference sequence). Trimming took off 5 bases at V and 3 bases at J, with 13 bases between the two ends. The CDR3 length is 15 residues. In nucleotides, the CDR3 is TGTGCCAGCAGCCCTGGGGCCAAATACACCGGGGAGCTGTTTTTT. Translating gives CASSPGAKYTGELFF.

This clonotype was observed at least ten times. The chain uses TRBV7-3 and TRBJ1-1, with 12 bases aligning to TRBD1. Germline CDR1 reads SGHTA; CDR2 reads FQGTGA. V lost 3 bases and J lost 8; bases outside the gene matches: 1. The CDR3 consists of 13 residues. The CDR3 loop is CASSFGTGGEAFF. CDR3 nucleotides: TGTGCCAGCAGCTTTGGGACAGGGGGCGAAGCTTTCTTT.

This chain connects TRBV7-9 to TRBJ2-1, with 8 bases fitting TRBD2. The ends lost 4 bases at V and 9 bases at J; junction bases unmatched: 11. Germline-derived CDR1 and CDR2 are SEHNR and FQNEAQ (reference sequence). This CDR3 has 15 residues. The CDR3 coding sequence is TGTGCCAGCAGCTCAGTAGCGGGATCAGCTCCTGAGCAGTTCTTC. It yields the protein CASSSVAGSAPEQFF.

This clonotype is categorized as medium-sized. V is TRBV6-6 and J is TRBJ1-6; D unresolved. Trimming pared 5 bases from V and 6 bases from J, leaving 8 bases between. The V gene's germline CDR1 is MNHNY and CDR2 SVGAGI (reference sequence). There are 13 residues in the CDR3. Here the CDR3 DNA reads TGTGCCAGCAGTGCCCTGCCTAATTCACCCCTCCACTTT. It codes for CASSALPNSPLHF.

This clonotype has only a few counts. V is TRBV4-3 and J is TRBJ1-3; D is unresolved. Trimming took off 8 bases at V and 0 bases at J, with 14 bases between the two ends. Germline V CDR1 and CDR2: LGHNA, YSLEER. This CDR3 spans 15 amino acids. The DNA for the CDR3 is TGCGCCAGCCAGAGATTTCCAGGCTCTGGAAACACCATATATTTT. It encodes CASQRFPGSGNTIYF.

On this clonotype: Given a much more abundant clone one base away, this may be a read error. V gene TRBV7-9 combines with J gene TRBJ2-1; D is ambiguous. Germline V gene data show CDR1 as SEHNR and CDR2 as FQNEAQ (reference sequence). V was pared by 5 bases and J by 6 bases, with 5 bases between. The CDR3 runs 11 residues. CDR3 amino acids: CASSGRNEQFF. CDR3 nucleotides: TGTGCCAGCAGCGGACGCAATGAGCAGTTCTTC. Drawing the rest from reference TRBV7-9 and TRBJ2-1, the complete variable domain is DTGVSQNPRHKITKRGQNVTFRCDPISEHNRLYWYRQTLGQGPEFLTYFQNEAQLEKSRLLSDRFSAERPKGSFSTLEIQRTEQGDSAMYLCASSGRNEQFFGPGTRLTVL.

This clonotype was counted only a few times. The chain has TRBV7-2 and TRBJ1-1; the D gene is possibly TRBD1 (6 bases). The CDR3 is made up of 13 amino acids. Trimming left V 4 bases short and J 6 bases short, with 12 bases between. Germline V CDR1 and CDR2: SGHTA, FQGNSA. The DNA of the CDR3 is TGTGCCAGCAGCTCACCAAAGGGGGCTGAAGCTTTCTTT. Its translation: CASSSPKGAEAFF.